One and the same sample provided the 10 T cell receptor beta chains below, sequenced in a study of CD8 T cells in ankylosing spondylitis. TCRdb fed the 5' RACE reads into MiXCR, producing one record per CDR3 protein. The sample includes 300,000 to 400,000 distinct CDR3 sequences, 11% of them seen just once. The sequencing input was blood, either unsorted or a sorted T cell fraction (not recorded which). These receptors were collected from a female donor with ankylosing spondylitis or in good health (not recorded which).

At least ten counts were recorded for this clonotype. The chain is built from TRBV20-1 and TRBJ2-1; 10 nucleotides agree with TRBD2. The CDR3 covers 15 residues. CDR1 DFQATT and CDR2 SNEGSKA come from the germline V gene (reference sequence). With 2 bases clipped from V and 8 bases from J, the junction kept 9 bases outside the gene matches. Here the CDR3 DNA reads TGCAGTGCTAGACACTCTAGCGGGAGTCCTGATGAGCAGTTCTTC. Residues: CSARHSSGSPDEQFF.

This clonotype was detected ten times or more. This rearrangement joins TRBV5-5 to TRBJ2-5, with D unclear. Trimming pared 1 base from V and 1 base from J, leaving 8 bases between. The CDR3 has 14 residues. The germline V gene encodes CDR1 SGHKS and CDR2 YYEKEE (reference sequence). The CDR3 sequence: CASSLMPGQETQYF. The CDR3 bases are TGTGCCAGCAGCTTGATGCCGGGCCAAGAGACCCAGTACTTC.

V is TRBV9 and J is TRBJ2-5; 13 bases are a match to TRBD2. In germline, CDR1 is SGDLS, CDR2 YYNGEE. V was pared by 3 bases and J by 3 bases, with 2 bases of the junction left unmatched. This CDR3 comprises 15 residues. The CDR3 nucleotides read TGTGCCAGCAGCGGAGGACTAGCGGGGGAAGAGACCCAGTACTTC. Amino acids: CASSGGLAGEETQYF.

In its sample, this clonotype was seen many times. V usage is TRBV30 and J usage is TRBJ2-1; the D gene is possibly TRBD2 (6 bases). The CDR3 has 13 residues. V was shortened by 3 bases and J by 5 bases, with 11 bases between the two germline ends. Germline CDR1 GTSNPN, CDR2 SVGIG (reference sequence). CDR3 sequence (DNA): TGTGCCTGGAGCGGGAGCCTGGACAATGAGCAGTTCTTC. Translation: CAWSGSLDNEQFF.

The sample holds a few counts of this clonotype. The genes are TRBV27 and TRBJ2-2, with D possibly being TRBD1 (6 bases). V lost 6 bases and J 6 bases, leaving 11 bases between the germline ends. Per the germline V gene, CDR1 is MNHEY and CDR2 is SMNVEV (reference sequence). This CDR3 comprises 13 residues. This chain's CDR3 is CASRYREAGELFF. CDR3 in DNA: TGTGCCAGCAGATACAGGGAAGCCGGGGAGCTGTTTTTT.

This clonotype was found many times. The chain recombines TRBV5-1 with TRBJ2-3; possibly TRBD1 for D (6 bases). V lost 5 bases and J lost 9, with 25 bases in between. This CDR3 is 16 amino acids long. Germline CDR1 and CDR2: SGHRS and YFSETQ. As DNA, the CDR3 is TGCGCCAGCAGAGGTTTGACAGGCCACCGCGCTTACACGCAGTATTTT. This sequence encodes CASRGLTGHRAYTQYF.

This clonotype appeared a few times. In nucleotides, the CDR3 is TGTGCCAGCAGCTCGGCCGTGGGGGTTCTCTCCTACGAGCAGTACTTC. Translation gives CASSSAVGVLSYEQYF. The chain employs TRBV7-2 and TRBJ2-7; D might be TRBD1 or TRBD2, each matching 5 bases. Trimming pared 4 bases from V and 0 bases from J, leaving 16 bases between. Per germline, CDR1 SGHTA and CDR2 FQGNSA. This CDR3 has 16 amino acids.

The chain links TRBV5-6 to TRBJ2-2, with D uncertain. The germline V gene has CDR1 SGHDT and CDR2 YYEEEE. This CDR3 region has 16 residues. The ends were cut back, 1 base at V and 5 bases at J, with 15 bases in the middle. CDR3 amino acids: CASSLSRATQTGELFF. The CDR3 DNA reads as TGTGCCAGCAGCTTGAGTCGAGCGACACAAACCGGGGAGCTGTTTTTT.

This clonotype was counted between two and nine times. The chain is built from TRBV5-1 and TRBJ1-6, with 9 bases identical to TRBD1. V lost 1 base and J lost 7; bases outside the gene matches: 6. The CDR3 sequence is 16 residues long. Germline V gene lookup returns CDR1 SGHRS and CDR2 YFSETQ. Here the CDR3 reads CASSLPFGTGNSPLHF. The CDR3 nucleotides are TGCGCCAGCAGCTTGCCTTTCGGGACAGGGAATTCACCCCTCCACTTT. Complete variable domain (other parts from reference TRBV5-1 and TRBJ1-6): KAGVTQTPRYLIKTRGQQVTLSCSPISGHRSVSWYQQTPGQGLQFLFEYFSETQRNKGNFPGRFSGRQFSNSRSEMNVSTLELGDSALYLCASSLPFGTGNSPLHFGNGTRLTVT.

This chain uses TRBV5-1 with TRBJ2-2; tentative D call: TRBD1 (5 bases). The CDR3 extends over 14 amino acids. Trimming shortened V by 1 base and J by 4 bases, and 8 bases separated the two germline ends. Germline V gene data show CDR1 as SGHRS and CDR2 as YFSETQ. CDR3 nucleotide sequence: TGCGCCAGCAGCTTGCGACAGTCCACCGGGGAGCTGTTTTTT. Its translation is CASSLRQSTGELFF.